Each of the 18 T cell receptor beta chains below was sequenced from the same sample in a study of T cells after yellow fever vaccination. TCRdb recomputed calls from the 5' RACE reads with MiXCR, one row per CDR3 protein. The sample shows about 210,000 distinct CDR3 sequences, 6.5% to 7.5% of them seen only once. This specimen was CD4+ T cells sorted from PBMCs, taken on the day of the yellow fever booster vaccination. These receptors were collected from a man aged 30-40 years who received the YFV17D yellow fever vaccine.

The rearrangement links TRBV29-1 to TRBJ2-1, with 10 bases lining up with TRBD2. The CDR3 runs 18 residues. CDR1 is SQVTM and CDR2 is ANQGSEA in the germline V gene. The ends lost 3 bases at V and 0 bases at J; junction bases unmatched: 11. CDR3 nucleotides: TGCAGCGTTGAGGGTGGTAGCGGGAGGATCAGCTCCTACAATGAGCAGTTCTTC. This encodes CSVEGGSGRISSYNEQFF.

There are a few counts of this clonotype. The V and J genes are TRBV3-1 and TRBJ2-7; 9 nucleotides match TRBD2. Germline lookup yields CDR1 LGHDT and CDR2 YNNKEL (reference sequence). This CDR3 spans 16 amino acids. The V gene end was trimmed by 1 base and the J gene end by 0 bases; junction bases not matched to a gene: 4. This CDR3 reads CASSQGVGLASYEQYF. CDR3 DNA sequence: TGTGCCAGCAGCCAAGGAGTGGGACTAGCCTCCTACGAGCAGTACTTC.

This clonotype was detected a few times. This chain connects TRBV20-1 to TRBJ2-1, with 14 bases that match TRBD2. CDR1 is DFQATT and CDR2 is SNEGSKA in the germline V gene (reference sequence). The CDR3 is 14 residues long. The V and J ends lost 6 bases and 8 bases, in that order; junction bases with no gene match: 6. CDR3 nucleotide sequence: TGCAGTGCCTTGGGACTAGCGGGAGACGATGAGCAGTTCTTC. It translates to CSALGLAGDDEQFF.

This clonotype was picked up many times. V usage is TRBV5-6 and J usage is TRBJ2-7, with D uncertain. The germline V and J ends were trimmed by 4 bases and 0 bases, with 11 bases remaining between them. CDR1 and CDR2 from the germline V gene are SGHDT and YYEEEE. The CDR3 has 14 amino acids. CDR3 residues: CASSRTWSSYEQYF. CDR3 in DNA: TGTGCCAGCAGCCGGACGTGGAGCTCCTACGAGCAGTACTTC.

This chain joins TRBV27 and TRBJ2-6; D remains ambiguous. CDR3 length: 16 amino acids. V was pared by 3 bases and J by 3 bases, with 12 bases between. Germline V gene sequence: CDR1 MNHEY, CDR2 SMNVEV (reference sequence). CDR3 in DNA: TGTGCCAGCAGTTTTAGCCGCCTCGGTGGGGCCAACGTCCTGACTTTC. It codes for CASSFSRLGGANVLTF. The full variable domain, its missing parts supplied by reference TRBV27 and TRBJ2-6, is EAQVTQNPRYLITVTGKKLTVTCSQNMNHEYMSWYRQDPGLGLRQIYYSMNVEVTDKGDVPEGYKVSRKEKRNFPLILESPSPNQTSLYFCASSFSRLGGANVLTFGAGSRLTVL.

This clonotype was seen repeatedly, ten times or more. The chain joins TRBV7-8 to TRBJ1-4, with a possible D match to TRBD1 (6 bases). The germline CDR1 and CDR2 sequences are SGHVS and FQNEAQ. Between the trimmed V and J ends, which lost 5 bases and 8 bases, there was a span of 18 bases. The CDR3 is 15 residues long. The CDR3 sequence is CASSLGTLDGEKLFF. As DNA, the CDR3 is TGTGCCAGCAGCCTAGGGACACTGGACGGCGAAAAACTGTTTTTT.

This clonotype was seen ten or more times. The rearrangement links TRBV6-5 to TRBJ2-7; D is tentatively TRBD1 or TRBD2 (6 bases each). This CDR3 contains 17 residues. Germline V gene lookup returns CDR1 MNHEY and CDR2 SVGAGI. The V end was cut by 2 bases, the J end by 0 bases, with 17 bases between. This CDR3 reads CASSYPGARTSSYEQYF. The CDR3 DNA sequence: TGTGCCAGCAGTTACCCGGGGGCCAGGACGAGCTCCTACGAGCAGTACTTC.

This clonotype showed up many times. J is TRBJ2-1 and V is TRBV9; D is unclear. This CDR3 has 15 amino acids. Trimming took 0 bases from V and 4 from J, leaving 11 bases between them. From germline, CDR1 is SGDLS and CDR2 YYNGEE. CDR3 bases: TGTGCCAGCAGCGTAGCCGGGCTAGGGTACAATGAGCAGTTCTTC. Residues: CASSVAGLGYNEQFF.

The chain has TRBV11-2 and TRBJ2-7; D call uncertain. The CDR3 is 13 residues long. The germline V gene has CDR1 SGHAT and CDR2 FQNNGV. Trimming took 5 bases from V and 1 from J, leaving 9 bases between them. The CDR3 reads CASSKRISYEQYF. DNA of the CDR3: TGTGCCAGCAGCAAACGGATATCCTACGAGCAGTACTTC.

This clonotype was detected ten times or more. The rearrangement joins TRBV5-1 to TRBJ2-7; possibly TRBD1 for D (5 bases). The CDR3 length is 12 residues. Trimming removed 4 bases at V and 3 bases at J, with 8 bases between. Germline values: CDR1 SGHRS, CDR2 YFSETQ. The CDR3 DNA reads TGCGCCAGCAGCCGAACAGGCTACGAGCAGTACTTC. This codes for CASSRTGYEQYF.

The rearrangement links TRBV7-2 to TRBJ2-7; TRBD1 might be the D (5 bases). The V end was cut by 0 bases, the J end by 3 bases, with 9 bases between. CDR1 is SGHTA and CDR2 is FQGNSA in the germline V gene. This CDR3 region has 14 residues. The CDR3 sequence is CASSLAGAFYEQYF. The CDR3 DNA reads as TGTGCCAGCAGCTTAGCTGGGGCGTTCTACGAGCAGTACTTC.

This chain joins TRBV12-3 or TRBV12-4 and TRBJ1-6, with a weak D call TRBD1 (5 bases). CDR3 length equals 14 residues. Trimming removed 6 bases from V and 5 bases from J, with 11 bases in between. CDR3 DNA: TGTGCCAGCAGAAGGGGCAGAGATAATTCACCCCTCCACTTT. Translated: CASRRGRDNSPLHF.

The chain recombines TRBV20-1 with TRBJ2-1; 8 bases are a match to TRBD2. The CDR3 is 17 amino acids. CDR1 and CDR2 from the germline V gene are DFQATT and SNEGSKA (reference sequence). The trim removed 0 bases at V and 0 bases at J, leaving 7 bases unmatched. The DNA of the CDR3 is TGCAGTGCTAGAGATCCCGGCGGGAGGAGCTCCTACAATGAGCAGTTCTTC. It yields the protein CSARDPGGRSSYNEQFF.

This clonotype was seen at least ten times. The chain is built from TRBV7-2 and TRBJ1-2; perhaps TRBD1 as D (5 bases). This CDR3 spans 13 amino acids. Germline V gene sequence: CDR1 SGHTA, CDR2 FQGNSA. Deletions cut 5 bases from V and 1 base from J, with 8 bases between. CDR3: CASSPDSNYGYTF. CDR3 DNA sequence: TGTGCCAGCAGCCCTGACAGTAACTATGGCTACACCTTC.

The chain employs TRBV29-1 and TRBJ2-1; TRBD2 aligns across 10 bases. The J segment lost 9 bases and the V segment lost 8 bases, leaving 10 bases of the junction unmatched. CDR1 is SQVTM and CDR2 is ANQGSEA in the germline V gene. This CDR3 contains 13 residues. The CDR3 DNA sequence: TGCAGCACCGCTAGCGGGAGTGGCGCTGAGCAGTTCTTC. Protein sequence: CSTASGSGAEQFF.

V usage is TRBV6-2 or TRBV6-3 and J usage is TRBJ2-3; 7 bases line up with TRBD2. With 5 bases clipped from V and 4 bases from J, the junction kept 15 bases outside the gene matches. This CDR3 region has 17 residues. The germline V gene encodes CDR1 MNHEY and CDR2 SVGEGT. The CDR3 loop reads CASSPPWGAGVADTQYF. The CDR3 DNA reads as TGTGCCAGCAGTCCCCCGTGGGGTGCGGGAGTTGCAGATACGCAGTATTTT.

There are many counts of this clonotype. The chain joins TRBV5-1 to TRBJ2-2; 10 bases are a match to TRBD2. This CDR3 has 17 amino acids. Germline assignment: CDR1 SGHRS and CDR2 YFSETQ. The J segment lost 5 bases and the V segment lost 2 bases, leaving 9 bases of the junction unmatched. The CDR3 DNA follows: TGCGCCAGCAGCTTACTCACTAGCGGGAAAAATACCGGGGAGCTGTTTTTT. Translated, it gives CASSLLTSGKNTGELFF.

This clonotype occurred many times. The chain has TRBV5-1 and TRBJ2-3; 10 nucleotides align to TRBD2. Trimming at V came to 0 bases and at J to 2 bases, leaving 3 bases not matched to a gene. Germline CDR1 SGHRS, CDR2 YFSETQ. The CDR3 covers 16 residues. The CDR3 DNA reads TGCGCCAGCAGCTTGGCTGGGACTAGCGACACAGATACGCAGTATTTT. Translating gives CASSLAGTSDTDTQYF.